Below are 19 T cell receptor beta chains sequenced from a single sample in a study of T cells in Graves' hyperthyroidism and ophthalmopathy. What was amplified from RNA transcripts were TCR beta CDR3 regions. Initially, a first-round RT-PCR of the TCR CDR3 employed the HTBI primer set. One entry per CDR3 protein results from TCRdb running MiXCR on the multiplex PCR reads. The repertoire holds roughly 350,000 distinct CDR3 sequences, with more than 11% as singletons. The sequenced material came from blood. The source is a woman in her 30s with Graves' hyperthyroidism.

This clonotype turned up a few times. V and J are TRBV29-1 and TRBJ1-5; D not certain. Trimming removed 4 bases from V and 7 bases from J, with 5 bases in between. The V gene's germline CDR1 is SQVTM and CDR2 ANQGSEA. This CDR3 is 10 amino acids long. The CDR3 DNA reads as TGCAGCGTTGGGGGACAGCCCCAGCATTTT. Translation: CSVGGQPQHF.

A few counts support this clonotype. In DNA form, the CDR3 reads TGTGCCAGCAGTCTTTCTAGCGGGAGGGCCGGGAATGAGCAGTTCTTC. Encoded protein: CASSLSSGRAGNEQFF. V and J are TRBV12-3 or TRBV12-4 and TRBJ2-1; 12 nucleotides match TRBD2. CDR3 length: 16 residues. Losses at the gene ends were 5 bases for V and 7 bases for J; bases not matched to a gene: 9.

This chain links TRBV29-1 with TRBJ2-3; D gene uncertain. V dropped 6 bases and J dropped 5 bases, with 12 bases sitting between them. The CDR3 extends over 12 amino acids. Germline assignment: CDR1 SQVTM and CDR2 ANQGSEA. CDR3 DNA sequence: TGCAGCGTGGCCTGGGTGGTAGATACGCAGTATTTT. Its translation: CSVAWVVDTQYF.

This clonotype has a single count. V and J are TRBV27 and TRBJ2-3; 7 bases match TRBD1. J gave up 5 bases and V 5 bases, and 7 bases lay outside the gene matches. The CDR3 contains 14 residues. The germline V gene encodes CDR1 MNHEY and CDR2 SMNVEV (reference sequence). In nucleotides, the CDR3 is TGTGCCAGCAGTCCCCTCAACAGGGGAGATACGCAGTATTTT. The encoded protein is CASSPLNRGDTQYF.

The chain employs TRBV20-1 and TRBJ2-7, with D tentatively TRBD2 (5 bases). CDR3 length equals 15 residues. Germline CDR1 DFQATT, CDR2 SNEGSKA (reference sequence). V shed 2 bases and J shed 0 bases, with 14 bases lying between them. CDR3 DNA sequence: TGCAGTGCTAGACGTGACTACTTAAACTCCTACGAGCAGTACTTC. It yields the protein CSARRDYLNSYEQYF.

Many counts were recorded for this clonotype. V usage is TRBV20-1 and J usage is TRBJ1-2; no firm D call. V was clipped by 5 bases and J by 3 bases, with 16 bases between them. The V gene's germline CDR1 is DFQATT and CDR2 SNEGSKA (reference sequence). The CDR3 loop spans 14 amino acids. In DNA, the CDR3 is TGCAGTGCTCATCGCTGGGCGGGTGACTATGGCTACACCTTC. This gives the protein CSAHRWAGDYGYTF.

Concerning this clonotype: Compared with germline, one end of the junction differs, possibly owing to a read error. This chain joins TRBV28 and TRBJ2-1; D might be TRBD1 (5 bases). This CDR3 has 15 residues. CDR1 MDHEN and CDR2 SYDVKM come from the germline V gene. CDR3 DNA: TGTGCCAGCGGACAATTGGCGGACGTGTACAGTGAGCAGTTCTTC. This encodes CASGQLADVYSEQFF.

This clonotype occurred a few times. The J gene is TRBJ2-1, the V gene TRBV6-1; 9 bases line up with TRBD1. V lost 4 bases, J lost 3 bases, and 1 base stayed unmatched. The CDR3 has 14 residues. CDR1 MNHNS and CDR2 SASEGT come from the germline V gene. CDR3 sequence: CASSGDRDYNEQFF. In DNA, the CDR3 is TGTGCCAGCAGTGGGGACAGGGACTACAATGAGCAGTTCTTC.

This clonotype was seen many times. The CDR3 spells CASSDRDWGSGNTIYF. The CDR3 nucleotides read TGTGCCAGCAGTGACCGGGACTGGGGCTCTGGAAACACCATATATTTT. The chain is built from TRBV6-1 and TRBJ1-3; the D gene is possibly TRBD1 (5 bases). Trimming removed 3 bases from V and 0 bases from J, with 12 bases in between. Germline values: CDR1 MNHNS, CDR2 SASEGT. The CDR3 is 16 amino acids.

The chain recombines TRBV6-5 with TRBJ2-3; 7 positions match TRBD2. V lost 5 bases to trimming and J lost 0 bases; unmatched junction nucleotides: 5. Germline CDR1 reads MNHEY; CDR2 reads SVGAGI. The CDR3 spans 15 residues. The CDR3 here is CASSSVSGSTDTQYF. DNA for the CDR3: TGTGCCAGCAGTAGTGTTAGCGGGAGCACAGATACGCAGTATTTT.

In this sample, this clonotype turned up many times. The chain employs TRBV12-3 or TRBV12-4 and TRBJ2-5, with a tentative D call TRBD2 (6 bases). Between the trimmed V and J ends, which lost 8 bases and 1 base, there was a span of 11 bases. The CDR3 consists of 13 residues. The CDR3 bases are TGTGCCAGCGGATGGGGGGTCCAAGAGACCCAGTACTTC. Its protein is CASGWGVQETQYF.

The chain uses TRBV27 and TRBJ2-5, with 7 positions matching TRBD1. The germline V gene has CDR1 MNHEY and CDR2 SMNVEV (reference sequence). Trimming cost V 5 bases and J 3 bases; bases outside gene matches: 9. The CDR3 runs to 15 residues. This CDR3 reads CASSDRPGQEETQYF. DNA for the CDR3: TGTGCCAGCAGTGACAGACCCGGACAGGAAGAGACCCAGTACTTC.

Ten or more counts support this clonotype. The genes are TRBV5-1 and TRBJ2-1; 12 bases are shared with TRBD2. Trimming took 3 bases from V and 2 from J; bases not matched to a gene: 3. The length of the CDR3 is 16 residues. Germline assignment: CDR1 SGHRS and CDR2 YFSETQ. CDR3 sequence: CASSSGLAGAYNEQFF. CDR3 sequence (DNA): TGCGCCAGCAGCTCGGGACTAGCGGGTGCCTACAATGAGCAGTTCTTC.

The table lists this clonotype with a count of one. A much larger clonotype is one base distant, so this may be a read error. This rearrangement joins TRBV3-1 to TRBJ1-1, with D unclear. V lost 2 bases and J 11 bases, leaving 15 bases between the germline ends. The CDR3 sequence is 13 residues long. Germline CDR1 is LGHDT and CDR2 is YNNKEL (reference sequence). CDR3 in DNA: TGTGCCAGCAGCCAAAGGACTACGAATGACGCTTTCTTT. This translates into CASSQRTTNDAFF.

With respect to this clonotype: One end of the junction fails to match germline, which may point to a read error. The J gene is TRBJ2-3, the V gene TRBV20-1; 11 bases map to TRBD2. CDR3 size: 15 residues. The germline CDR1 and CDR2 sequences are DFQATT and SNEGSKA (reference sequence). The CDR3 DNA follows: TGCAGTGCTACAACTAGCGGGAGCAGCACAGATACGCAGTGTTTT. Amino acids: CSATTSGSSTDTQCF.

This clonotype was detected many times. The gene calls are TRBV6-1 and TRBJ2-7, with D possibly matching TRBD2 (6 bases). The germline V and J ends were trimmed by 7 bases and 1 base, with 14 bases remaining between them. The germline CDR1 and CDR2 sequences are MNHNS and SASEGT. The CDR3 consists of 14 residues. DNA of the CDR3: TGTGCCAGCATGAGGGGCGCGGGATCCTACGAGCAGTACTTC. It encodes CASMRGAGSYEQYF.

The chain joins TRBV28 to TRBJ2-7; TRBD1 is a possible D gene (5 bases). CDR1 MDHEN and CDR2 SYDVKM come from the germline V gene. CDR3 length: 11 residues. V lost 8 bases and J 6 bases, leaving 11 bases between the germline ends. DNA for the CDR3: TGTGCCAGCGTGAGAAGGGGCGAGCAGTACTTC. Translated: CASVRRGEQYF.

This clonotype was recorded a few times. The chain joins TRBV29-1 to TRBJ2-6; D ambiguous. This CDR3 spans 13 amino acids. The V gene's germline CDR1 is SQVTM and CDR2 ANQGSEA. V lost 4 bases and J lost 1, with 5 bases in between. CDR3 residues: CSVVISGANVLTF. The CDR3 DNA follows: TGCAGCGTTGTGATATCTGGGGCCAACGTCCTGACTTTC. The whole variable domain, filled in from reference TRBV29-1 and TRBJ2-6, reads SAVISQKPSRDICQRGTSLTIQCQVDSQVTMMFWYRQQPGQSLTLIATANQGSEATYESGFVIDKFPISRPNLTFSTLTVSNMSPEDSSIYLCSVVISGANVLTFGAGSRLTVL.

This clonotype was counted a single time. V is TRBV13 and J is TRBJ2-7; TRBD1 matches at 9 bases. CDR3 size: 17 residues. The V gene end was trimmed by 5 bases and the J gene end by 1 base; junction bases not matched to a gene: 12. The germline V gene has CDR1 PRHDT and CDR2 FYEKMQ (reference sequence). The CDR3 is CASSLGQGQRDSYEQYF. The DNA for the CDR3 is TGTGCCAGCAGCCTCGGACAGGGGCAACGGGATTCCTACGAGCAGTACTTC.